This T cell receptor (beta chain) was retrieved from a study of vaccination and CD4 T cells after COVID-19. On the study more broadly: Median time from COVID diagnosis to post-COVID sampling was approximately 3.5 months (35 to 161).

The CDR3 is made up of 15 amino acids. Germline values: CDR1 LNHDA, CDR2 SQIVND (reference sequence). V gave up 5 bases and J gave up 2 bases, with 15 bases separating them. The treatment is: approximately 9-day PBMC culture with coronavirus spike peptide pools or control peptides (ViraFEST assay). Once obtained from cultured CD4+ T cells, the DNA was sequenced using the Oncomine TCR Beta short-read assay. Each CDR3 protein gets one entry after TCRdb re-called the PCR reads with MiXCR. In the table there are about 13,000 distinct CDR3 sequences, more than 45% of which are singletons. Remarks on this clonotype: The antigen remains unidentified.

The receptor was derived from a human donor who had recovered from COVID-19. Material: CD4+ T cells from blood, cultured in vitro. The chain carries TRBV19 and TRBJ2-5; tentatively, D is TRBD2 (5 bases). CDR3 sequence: CASSGPGLGQETQYF. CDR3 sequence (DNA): TGTGCCAGTAGTGGCCCAGGACTGGGACAAGAGACCCAGTACTTC.